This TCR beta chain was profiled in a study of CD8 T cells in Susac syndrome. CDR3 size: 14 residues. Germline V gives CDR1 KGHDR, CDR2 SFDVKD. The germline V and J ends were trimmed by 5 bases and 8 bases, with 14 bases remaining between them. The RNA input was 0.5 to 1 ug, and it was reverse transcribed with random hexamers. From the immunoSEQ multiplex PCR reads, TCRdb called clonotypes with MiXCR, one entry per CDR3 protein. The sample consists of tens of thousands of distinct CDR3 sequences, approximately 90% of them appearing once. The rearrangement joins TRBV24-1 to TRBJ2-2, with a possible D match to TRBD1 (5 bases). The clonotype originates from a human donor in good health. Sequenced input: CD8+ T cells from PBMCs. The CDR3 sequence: CATSGGGWTGELFF. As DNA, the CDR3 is TGTGCCACCAGTGGAGGTGGCTGGACAGGGGAGCTGTTTTTT.